The 2 T cell receptor beta chains below come from one sample, sequenced in a study of human T cells and chemical hapten exposure. Each CDR3 protein is one row after TCRdb ran MiXCR on the RACE reads. The table shows more than 250,000 distinct CDR3 sequences, with approximately 8% occurring only once. Documented time point: pre-sensitization, week 0. As for treatment: therapeutic diphenylcyclopropenone sensitization with weekly scalp DPC. Sequenced material: whole blood, taken in connection with sensitization to the hapten diphenylcyclopropenone (DPC). The receptors come from a man aged 18 to 30 with alopecia areata. Some clones in this sample may be carry-over from other donors' samples.

The rearrangement links TRBV4-3 to TRBJ1-1; 7 bases fit TRBD1. Per the germline V gene, CDR1 is LGHNA and CDR2 is YSLEER. This CDR3 has 15 residues. With V trimmed by 2 bases and J by 4 bases, 7 bases remained unmatched. CDR3 sequence: CASSQIQGESTEAFF. CDR3 bases: TGCGCCAGCAGCCAAATCCAGGGGGAAAGCACTGAAGCTTTCTTT.

This clonotype was counted only a few times. CDR3 coding DNA: TGTGCCATCAGTGAGGGGGAGGGGGATCAGCCCCAGCATTTT. This translates into CAISEGEGDQPQHF. The V call is TRBV10-3, the J call TRBJ1-5; D is possibly TRBD1 (6 bases). V lost 2 bases and J lost 5, with 10 bases in between. Germline-derived CDR1 and CDR2 are ENHRY and SYGVKD. The CDR3 spans 14 residues.